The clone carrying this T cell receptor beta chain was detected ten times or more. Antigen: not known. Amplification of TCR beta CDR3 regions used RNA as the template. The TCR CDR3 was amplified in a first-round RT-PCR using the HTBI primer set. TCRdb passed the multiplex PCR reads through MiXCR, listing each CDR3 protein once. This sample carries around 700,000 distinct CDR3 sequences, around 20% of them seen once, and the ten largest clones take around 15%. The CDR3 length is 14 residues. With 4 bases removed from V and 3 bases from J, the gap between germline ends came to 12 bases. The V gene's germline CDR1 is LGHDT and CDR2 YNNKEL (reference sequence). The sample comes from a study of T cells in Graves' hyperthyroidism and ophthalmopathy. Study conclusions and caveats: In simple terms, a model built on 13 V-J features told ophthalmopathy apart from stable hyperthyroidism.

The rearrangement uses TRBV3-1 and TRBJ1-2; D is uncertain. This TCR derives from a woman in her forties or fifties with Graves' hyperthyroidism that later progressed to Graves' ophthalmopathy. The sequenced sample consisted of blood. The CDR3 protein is CASSRRGADYGYTF. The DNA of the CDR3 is TGTGCCAGCAGCCGTCGGGGTGCGGACTATGGCTACACCTTC.